Listed here is a single T cell receptor (beta chain). Antigen unknown. Sequencing used cDNA as its template, made by extracting RNA and reverse transcribing it. Only in-frame clones appear in the TCRdb table, and some are missing; sequencing was by immunoSEQ multiplex PCR. The table lists under 250,000 clones, 45% to 70% of them singletons. V lost 6 bases to trimming and J lost 11 bases, with 8 bases between them. CDR3 length: 10 amino acids. The germline V gene has CDR1 SNHLY and CDR2 FYNNEI. PBMC-derived CD4+ and CD8+ T cells were sorted. These data come from a study of CD8+ T cells in alopecia areata. Study-wide findings and caveats: Patients shared TCRs less clearly than mice did, possibly owing to HLA. Scalp sample data also include resident alphabeta T cells from normal skin. Normal scalp had lower clonality than lesional scalp, with alopecia totalis/universalis lesions showing this most strongly.

V is TRBV2 and J is TRBJ2-4, with D perhaps matching TRBD1 (5 bases). This receptor was identified in a human donor in good health. The sample was CD8+ T cells sorted from blood. The CDR3 region has the DNA TGTGCCAGCAGGGCAGGGTTTCAGTACTTC. Protein product: CASRAGFQYF. Using reference TRBV2 and TRBJ2-4 for the parts outside the CDR3, the full variable domain is EPEVTQTPSHQVTQMGQEVILRCVPISNHLYFYWYRQILGQKVEFLVSFYNNEISEKSEIFDDQFSVERPDGSNFTLKIRSTKLEDSAMYFCASRAGFQYFGAGTRLSVL.